This T cell receptor beta chain was recovered during a study of OX40 agonist ivuxolimab in advanced cancers. This CDR3 is 16 amino acids long. Looked up from germline, CDR1 is MNHEY and CDR2 is SMNVEV (reference sequence). The ends were cut back, 1 base at V and 7 bases at J, with 19 bases in the middle. Profiling relied on immunoSEQ multiplex PCR, and the TCRdb table lists in-frame clones only, not all of them. The table includes tens of thousands of clones, 85% to 90% detected once. Sequenced material: CD4+ or CD8+ T cells sorted from blood, taken in a trial of the OX40 agonist ivuxolimab. This TCR came from an adult with an advanced solid tumor such as melanoma, head and neck, liver or kidney cancer. The chain recombines TRBV27 with TRBJ1-1; D is unresolved. In DNA, the CDR3 is TGTGCCAGCAGTTTATATGGGCCTCGGGTGTCAGGTGAAGCTTTCTTT. Translation gives CASSLYGPRVSGEAFF.